The 19 T cell receptor beta chains below were found in one sample sequenced in a study of CD8 T cells in ankylosing spondylitis. TCRdb recomputed calls from the 5' RACE reads with MiXCR, one row per CDR3 protein. The sample lists some 130,000 distinct CDR3 sequences; roughly 9% were seen once. The sequenced sample was blood, either unsorted or a sorted T cell fraction (not recorded which). The receptors come from a male donor with ankylosing spondylitis or in good health (not recorded which).

In this sample, this clonotype turned up many times. The rearrangement uses TRBV25-1 and TRBJ2-3; D remains ambiguous. The V end lost 1 base, the J end lost 5 bases, and 7 bases lay between the germline ends. Germline loops: CDR1 MGHDK, CDR2 SYGVNS. The CDR3 has 13 amino acids. CDR3 bases: TGTGCCAGCAGTGAATCCGGCAGAGATACGCAGTATTTT. This sequence encodes CASSESGRDTQYF.

This clonotype was seen ten or more times. The chain recombines TRBV12-3 or TRBV12-4 with TRBJ2-7; a possible D gene is TRBD2 (6 bases). The CDR3 totals 13 residues. V lost 5 bases to trimming and J lost 6 bases, with 14 bases between them. This CDR3 reads CASSRDFGGEQYF. Here the CDR3 DNA reads TGTGCCAGCAGTCGGGACTTCGGCGGCGAGCAGTACTTC.

This clonotype was recorded many times. The rearrangement joins TRBV28 to TRBJ2-7, with TRBD1 matching over 7 bases. In germline, CDR1 is MDHEN, CDR2 SYDVKM. The V gene end was trimmed by 6 bases and the J gene end by 3 bases; junction bases not matched to a gene: 8. CDR3 length: 14 residues. The CDR3: CASRDRDSIYEQYF. In nucleotides, the CDR3 is TGTGCCAGCAGGGACCGGGACAGCATCTACGAGCAGTACTTC.

This clonotype came up many times. The J gene is TRBJ2-3, the V gene TRBV7-2; perhaps TRBD1 as D (6 bases). CDR3 length equals 14 residues. Per germline, CDR1 SGHTA and CDR2 FQGNSA. Deletions cut 5 bases from V and 9 bases from J, with 18 bases between. DNA for the CDR3: TGTGCCAGCAGCCTCACCTCTCAGGGGATAACGCAGTATTTT. It encodes CASSLTSQGITQYF.

This clonotype was seen ten or more times. In nucleotides, the CDR3 is TGCGCCAGCAGCTTGGCCGGGACGTGGGCCTACGAGCAGTACTTC. Protein: CASSLAGTWAYEQYF. V usage is TRBV5-1 and J usage is TRBJ2-7; D possibly uses TRBD1 or TRBD2 (5 bases each). Trimming took off 0 bases at V and 2 bases at J, with 12 bases between the two ends. Germline lookup yields CDR1 SGHRS and CDR2 YFSETQ. The CDR3 has 15 residues.

This clonotype has ten or more counts. The chain carries TRBV12-3 or TRBV12-4 and TRBJ2-1, with 9 bases lining up with TRBD2. Trimming at V came to 4 bases and at J to 15 bases, leaving 13 bases not matched to a gene. The CDR3 is 14 amino acids. DNA for the CDR3: TGTGCCAGCAGTTCTTATAGCGGGAGTAGCTCCGGGTTCTTC. It yields the protein CASSSYSGSSSGFF.

This clonotype was detected only a few times. The genes are TRBV14 and TRBJ2-3; TRBD1 matches at 10 bases. The junction had 8 bases not matched to a gene; V was cut back by 4 bases and J by 4 bases. From germline, CDR1 is SGHDN and CDR2 FVKESK. This CDR3 has 16 amino acids. The CDR3 DNA is TGTGCCAGCAGCCCGATCGGGACAGGGGTCGCAGATACGCAGTATTTT. The encoded protein is CASSPIGTGVADTQYF. The whole variable domain, remainder taken from reference TRBV14 and TRBJ2-3, is EAGVTQFPSHSVIEKGQTVTLRCDPISGHDNLYWYRRVMGKEIKFLLHFVKESKQDESGMPNNRFLAERTGGTYSTLKVQPAELEDSGVYFCASSPIGTGVADTQYFGPGTRLTVL.

This clonotype came up once. The CDR3 bases are TGCAGCGAGCGGACTAGCGGGAACAATGAGCAGTTCTTC. Protein sequence: CSERTSGNNEQFF. V gene TRBV29-1 combines with J gene TRBJ2-1; 12 nucleotides agree with TRBD2. Per the germline V gene, CDR1 is SQVTM and CDR2 is ANQGSEA. J lost 5 bases, V lost 7 bases, and 3 bases had no gene match. The CDR3 is 13 amino acids.

This clonotype was found a few times. The rearrangement links TRBV3-1 to TRBJ1-2; D not certain. CDR1 and CDR2 (germline): LGHDT, YNNKEL (reference sequence). There are 15 residues in the CDR3. V was trimmed by 4 bases and J by 0 bases, leaving 12 bases between them. The CDR3 loop is CASSLGLLANYGYTF. The CDR3 region has the DNA TGTGCCAGCAGCCTCGGACTGCTAGCTAACTATGGCTACACCTTC.

The chain recombines TRBV7-9 with TRBJ1-4; no firm D call. V lost 5 bases and J lost 7, with 11 bases in between. Germline V gene data show CDR1 as SEHNR and CDR2 as FQNEAQ (reference sequence). The CDR3 runs to 13 residues. CDR3 coding DNA: TGTGCCAGCAGCCCCTCCTTAGGTGAAAAACTGTTTTTT. Its translation: CASSPSLGEKLFF.

This clonotype has ten or more counts. The chain is built from TRBV29-1 and TRBJ2-7; 7 bases agree with TRBD1. After removal of 4 bases from V and 1 base from J, the junction contained 13 bases not matched to a gene. Germline V lookup: CDR1 SQVTM, CDR2 ANQGSEA. This CDR3 has 16 amino acids. The CDR3 sequence is CSVGLLTGSGSYEQYF. CDR3 nucleotides: TGCAGCGTTGGCTTATTGACAGGGAGTGGGTCCTACGAGCAGTACTTC.

This clonotype showed up many times. This chain links TRBV20-1 with TRBJ2-3, with a possible D match to TRBD2 (5 bases). The CDR3 is 14 amino acids. Germline CDR1 and CDR2: DFQATT and SNEGSKA (reference sequence). Trimming took off 6 bases at V and 1 base at J, with 14 bases between the two ends. CDR3 coding DNA: TGCAGTGCAGGCCTGGGTAGCGGCACAGATACGCAGTATTTT. Amino acids: CSAGLGSGTDTQYF.

This clonotype has at least ten counts. This chain uses TRBV9 with TRBJ2-7; maybe TRBD2 (6 bases). The germline V and J ends were trimmed by 4 bases and 2 bases, with 13 bases remaining between them. The germline CDR1 and CDR2 sequences are SGDLS and YYNGEE. The CDR3 is 14 residues long. The CDR3 sequence is CASSTSPDAYEQYF. The CDR3 DNA is TGTGCCAGCAGCACTAGCCCTGACGCCTACGAGCAGTACTTC.

This clonotype was seen ten or more times. The chain uses TRBV28 and TRBJ2-5; D may correspond to TRBD1 or TRBD2 (5 bases each). With 6 bases removed from V and 3 bases from J, the gap between germline ends came to 14 bases. Germline loops: CDR1 MDHEN, CDR2 SYDVKM. This CDR3 spans 14 amino acids. DNA for the CDR3: TGTGCCAGCAGCACGGGACGGGAAGAAGAGACCCAGTACTTC. As protein: CASSTGREEETQYF. The whole variable domain, remainder taken from reference TRBV28 and TRBJ2-5, is DVKVTQSSRYLVKRTGEKVFLECVQDMDHENMFWYRQDPGLGLRLIYFSYDVKMKEKGDIPEGYSVSREKKERFSLILESASTNQTSMYLCASSTGREEETQYFGPGTRLLVL.

This clonotype was counted ten times or more. The CDR3 protein is CASSLAGNQETQYF. The CDR3 DNA is TGTGCCAGCAGTTTAGCGGGGAACCAAGAGACCCAGTACTTC. The J gene is TRBJ2-5, the V gene TRBV12-3 or TRBV12-4, with D uncertain. Trimming pared 0 bases from V and 0 bases from J, leaving 5 bases between. The CDR3 spans 14 residues.

Many counts were recorded for this clonotype. This chain joins TRBV20-1 and TRBJ2-7, with TRBD2 matching 9 bases. Germline V lookup: CDR1 DFQATT, CDR2 SNEGSKA (reference sequence). This CDR3 has 16 amino acids. V shed 3 bases, J shed 3 bases, and the junction held 12 bases outside the gene matches. CDR3 residues: CSASPLKTSGFYEQYF. The DNA for the CDR3 is TGCAGTGCTAGCCCACTAAAGACTAGCGGATTCTACGAGCAGTACTTC.

The V call is TRBV20-1, the J call TRBJ1-1; 8 bases are shared with TRBD1. The germline V gene has CDR1 DFQATT and CDR2 SNEGSKA (reference sequence). J gave up 4 bases and V 6 bases, and 4 bases lay outside the gene matches. The CDR3 spans 12 residues. This chain's CDR3 is CSAWTGSTEAFF. Written as DNA, the CDR3 is TGCAGTGCCTGGACAGGGAGCACTGAAGCTTTCTTT.

This clonotype occurred many times. The CDR3 region has the DNA TGCAGCGTTGATACTGGGACCCAGTACTTC. This sequence encodes CSVDTGTQYF. The chain recombines TRBV29-1 with TRBJ2-5, with D hard to call. This CDR3 spans 10 amino acids. With 3 bases removed from V and 7 bases from J, the gap between germline ends came to 6 bases. Looked up from germline, CDR1 is SQVTM and CDR2 is ANQGSEA.

The V call is TRBV5-1, the J call TRBJ2-1; 7 nucleotides align to TRBD2. The CDR3 extends over 14 amino acids. The germline V gene has CDR1 SGHRS and CDR2 YFSETQ. Trimming at V came to 4 bases and at J to 4 bases, leaving 5 bases not matched to a gene. The CDR3 region is CASSLSGQYNEQFF. Written as DNA, the CDR3 is TGCGCCAGCAGCCTTAGCGGGCAATACAATGAGCAGTTCTTC.